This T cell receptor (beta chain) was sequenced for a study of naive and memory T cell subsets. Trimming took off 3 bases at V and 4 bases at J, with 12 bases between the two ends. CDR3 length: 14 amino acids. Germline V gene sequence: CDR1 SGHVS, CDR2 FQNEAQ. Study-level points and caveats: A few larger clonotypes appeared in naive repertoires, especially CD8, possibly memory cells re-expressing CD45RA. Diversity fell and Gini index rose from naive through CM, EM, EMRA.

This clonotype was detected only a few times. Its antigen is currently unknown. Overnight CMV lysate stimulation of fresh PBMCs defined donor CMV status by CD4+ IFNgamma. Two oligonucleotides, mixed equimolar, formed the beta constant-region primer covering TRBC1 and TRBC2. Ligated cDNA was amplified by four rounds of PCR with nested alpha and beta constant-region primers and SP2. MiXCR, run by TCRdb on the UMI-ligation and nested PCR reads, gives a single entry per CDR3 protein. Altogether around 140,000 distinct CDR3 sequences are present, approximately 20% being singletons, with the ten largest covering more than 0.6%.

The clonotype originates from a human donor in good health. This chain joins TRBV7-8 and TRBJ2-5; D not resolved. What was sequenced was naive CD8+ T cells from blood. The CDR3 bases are TGTGCCAGCAGCTTTAGCCGACTGGCAGAGACCCAGTACTTC. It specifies CASSFSRLAETQYF.